This TCR beta chain comes out of a study of shared clonotypes between healthy human individuals. At the level of the study: The cohort comprised a couple of women and a few men. Their ages spanned 18 to 49 years. CD4 naive cells filled three plates per donor, CD4 memory three, CD8 naive two and CD8 memory one.

Study-wide findings and caveats: Non-shared clonotypes showed lower generation probabilities than clonotypes common to all four donors. As a rule, naive subsets had a larger estimated richness than memory subsets.

With regard to this clone: What it binds is not known.

CDR3 length: 13 residues. Germline V CDR1 and CDR2: SGHNT, YYREEE (reference sequence). V lost 1 base to trimming and J lost 6 bases; unmatched junction nucleotides: 2. Measured with immunoSEQ multiplex PCR; TCRdb has only the in-frame clones, and not every one. The sample gives about 380,000 clones, about 96% of which show up once; about 0.32% is in the top ten. This chain connects TRBV5-4 to TRBJ1-2; 8 bases match TRBD1. Sequencing was carried out using memory CD8+ T cells sorted from blood. As for subset: CD45RO+ cells pooled with CCR7-negative TemRA cells. This TCR was sampled from a man aged 25 to 40 in good health. The CDR3 loop is CASSLRQGNGYTF. The CDR3, as DNA: TGTGCCAGCAGCTTGCGACAGGGGAATGGCTACACCTTC.